This is a list of T cell receptor beta chains from one sample in a study of vaccination and CD4 T cells after COVID-19. TCRdb re-called the PCR reads through MiXCR, storing one row per CDR3 protein. The profile shows 20,000 to 25,000 distinct CDR3 sequences, about 64% of them singletons. No cognate antigen is known for these TCRs. Sequencing used CD4+ T cells from blood, cultured in vitro, obtained after SARS-CoV-2 vaccination. The receptors were gathered from a human donor who received a COVID-19 vaccine. Both conserved end residues are part of each CDR3. Each record gives: D gene, clone size, V gene, J gene, CDR3 DNA, CDR3 protein. The D gene is left open where the match is weak. The size entry is marked missing in some rows and otherwise reads once, few, many or a size class.

D: .
size: .
V: TRBV21-1
J: TRBJ1-5
DNA: TGTGCCAGCAGCCCCCGTTTGCGTTGTAAGCCCCAGCATTTT
CDR3: CASSPRLRCKPQHF

D: .
size: few
V: TRBV6-5
J: TRBJ1-1
DNA: TGTGCCAGCAGTTATGCAGGGAAGGGAGGATACCCTGAAGCTTTCTTT
CDR3: CASSYAGKGGYPEAFF

D: .
size: .
V: TRBV6-5
J: TRBJ1-1
DNA: TGTGCCAGCAGTTACTCCCTAATTGGGAGGAACACTGAAGCTTTCTTT
CDR3: CASSYSLIGRNTEAFF

D: TRBD2
size: .
V: TRBV7-9
J: TRBJ2-3
DNA: TGTGCCAGCAGCTTTCCGACTAGCGGGGGTCGCAGGGATACGCAGTATTTT
CDR3: CASSFPTSGGRRDTQYF

D: .
size: once
V: TRBV7-8
J: TRBJ2-3
DNA: TGTGCCAGCAGCTTAGTGTCTGGGGGGGCCACAGATACGCAGTATTTT
CDR3: CASSLVSGGATDTQYF

D: .
size: once
V: TRBV5-1
J: TRBJ1-6
DNA: TGCGCCAGCAGCTTGACGCAGGGCCGGGGATCACCCCTCCACTTT
CDR3: CASSLTQGRGSPLHF

D: .
size: few
V: TRBV12-3/TRBV12-4
J: TRBJ1-1
DNA: TGTGCCAGCAGTTTATGGGGGGCGTGGGACACTGAAGCTTTCTTT
CDR3: CASSLWGAWDTEAFF

D: .
size: .
V: TRBV10-1
J: TRBJ1-1
DNA: TGCGCCAGCAGTGTGGCCCCGGCGGGCACTGAAGCTTTCTTT
CDR3: CASSVAPAGTEAFF

D: .
size: .
V: TRBV27
J: TRBJ2-3
DNA: TGTGCCAGCAGTTTAAACGGGGAAATAGATACGCAGTATTTT
CDR3: CASSLNGEIDTQYF

D: .
size: .
V: TRBV19
J: TRBJ1-4
DNA: TGTGCCAGTACCCCTGGAGGGGTACGGTATGAAAAACTGTTTTTT
CDR3: CASTPGGVRYEKLFF

D: .
size: .
V: TRBV2
J: TRBJ1-5
DNA: TGTGCCAGCAGTGTACGGGGGGCGTCCAATCAGCCCCAGCATTTT
CDR3: CASSVRGASNQPQHF

D: TRBD2
size: .
V: TRBV6-5
J: TRBJ2-3
DNA: TGTGCCAGCAGTTCACTAGCGGGCACAGATACGCAGTATTTT
CDR3: CASSSLAGTDTQYF

D: .
size: .
V: TRBV5-1
J: TRBJ1-6
DNA: TGCGCCAGCAGACCCGGGACCGGGTATTCACCCCTCCACTTT
CDR3: CASRPGTGYSPLHF

D: .
size: .
V: TRBV6-1
J: TRBJ1-2
DNA: TGTGCCAGCCGGGAGCGGGAGATACGGAGGGATGGCTGCACCTTC
CDR3: CASREREIRRDGCTF

D: TRBD1
size: .
V: TRBV20-1
J: TRBJ2-5
DNA: TGCAGTGCTAGTTATGTACAGGGGGCCGGGGAGACCCAGTACTTC
CDR3: CSASYVQGAGETQYF

D: .
size: few
V: TRBV6-5
J: TRBJ1-2
DNA: TGTGCCAGCAGTTACCGAACACCTGGGGATGGCTACACCTTC
CDR3: CASSYRTPGDGYTF

D: .
size: .
V: TRBV5-1
J: TRBJ2-7
DNA: TGCGCCAGCAGCTTGGATGGCGGGGCCTCCTACGAGCAGTACTTC
CDR3: CASSLDGGASYEQYF

D: .
size: few
V: TRBV12-3/TRBV12-4
J: TRBJ2-5
DNA: TGTGCCAGCAGTATCGGGGAAGAGACCCAGTACTTC
CDR3: CASSIGEETQYF

D: TRBD2
size: .
V: TRBV24-1
J: TRBJ2-1
DNA: TGTGCCCCCTCTCGCGGGGGGAAGACTCCCAATGAGCAGTTCTTC
CDR3: CAPSRGGKTPNEQFF

D: TRBD1
size: few
V: TRBV19
J: TRBJ1-5
DNA: TGTGCCAGCACAGGGGGCGGTCAGCCCCAGCATTTT
CDR3: CASTGGGQPQHF

D: .
size: .
V: TRBV7-2
J: TRBJ1-5
DNA: TGTGCCAGCAGCCCCGGACGCCTCAATCAGCCCCAGCATTTT
CDR3: CASSPGRLNQPQHF

D: TRBD2
size: .
V: TRBV11-2
J: TRBJ2-2
DNA: TGTGCCAGCAGCCCGGGACTAGTTAACACCGGGGAGCTGTTTTTT
CDR3: CASSPGLVNTGELFF

D: TRBD2
size: .
V: TRBV6-1
J: TRBJ2-2
DNA: TGTGCCAGCAGTGAAAGGCCCCTGCTAGCGGGATACACCGGGGAGCTGTTTTTT
CDR3: CASSERPLLAGYTGELFF

D: .
size: .
V: TRBV10-3
J: TRBJ1-1
DNA: TGTGCCATCAGTTCGACAGCGAACACTGAAGCTTTCTTT
CDR3: CAISSTANTEAFF

D: TRBD2
size: .
V: TRBV19
J: TRBJ2-5
DNA: TGTGCCAGTAGTATAGAGGGACTAGCGGGGGATGAGACCCAGTACTTC
CDR3: CASSIEGLAGDETQYF

D: .
size: .
V: TRBV6-1
J: TRBJ1-1
DNA: TGTGCCAGCAGCGGACGACCTCGACAGCAGAAAGCGGAAGCTTTCTTT
CDR3: CASSGRPRQQKAEAFF

D: .
size: .
V: TRBV6-1
J: TRBJ1-6
DNA: TGTGCCAGCAGTGAAGGGACTGCCCGTCGATCACCCCTCCACTTT
CDR3: CASSEGTARRSPLHF

D: .
size: .
V: TRBV20-1
J: TRBJ2-2
DNA: TGCAGTGCCGTTAGGGACACCGGGGAGCTGTTTTTT
CDR3: CSAVRDTGELFF

D: .
size: .
V: TRBV7-9
J: TRBJ2-1
DNA: TGTGCCAGCAGCTATAAGGGGTACAATGAGCAGTTCTTC
CDR3: CASSYKGYNEQFF

D: .
size: .
V: TRBV7-8
J: TRBJ2-5
DNA: TGTGCCAGCAGCGCGAACGGAGGGACTTCGGAAGGGACCCAGTACTTC
CDR3: CASSANGGTSEGTQYF

D: .
size: few
V: TRBV20-1
J: TRBJ2-5
DNA: TGCAGTGCCATAACAACGGGAGAGACCCAGTACTTC
CDR3: CSAITTGETQYF

D: .
size: .
V: TRBV7-6
J: TRBJ1-6
DNA: TGTGCCAGCAGCACCCGCGAAAATTCACCCCTCCACTTT
CDR3: CASSTRENSPLHF

D: TRBD1
size: few
V: TRBV24-1
J: TRBJ1-1
DNA: TGTGCCACCAGTGATACCGGGACAGGGAGTGGTGAAGCTTTCTTT
CDR3: CATSDTGTGSGEAFF

D: TRBD1
size: few
V: TRBV18
J: TRBJ1-1
DNA: TGTGCCAGCTCACAAGGGACAGGGAACACTGAAGCTTTCTTT
CDR3: CASSQGTGNTEAFF

D: .
size: .
V: TRBV19
J: TRBJ1-1
DNA: TGTGCCAGTAGTATAGGAGGCAGGGATGAGAACACTGAAGCTTTCTTT
CDR3: CASSIGGRDENTEAFF

D: TRBD1
size: once
V: TRBV11-3
J: TRBJ1-4
DNA: TGTGCCAGCAGCTCCGACAGGGGAAGGGGTGAAAAACTGTTTTTT
CDR3: CASSSDRGRGEKLFF

D: .
size: .
V: TRBV14
J: TRBJ1-1
DNA: TGTGCCAGCAGCCAAAAGGCCAGTTTTCTCATGAACACTGAAGCTTTCTTT
CDR3: CASSQKASFLMNTEAFF